This T cell receptor (beta chain) was observed in a study of cytomegalovirus exposure and HLA in healthy donors. For the study at large: Of the donors genotyped, several hundred in all, around 77% fell in the Caucasian-associated ancestry cluster.

V lost 6 bases and J 1 base, leaving 12 bases between the germline ends. This CDR3 comprises 14 residues. Germline CDR1 and CDR2: SGHTA and FQGNSA. Both 60 Vbeta primers and 13 Jbeta primers went into the PCR. The assay was immunoSEQ multiplex PCR, and TCRdb's table has in-frame clones only and misses some. The sample lists 180,000 or so clones, 76% occurring once. This clonotype originated in a female donor in good health and CMV-seronegative. The sample comprised PBMCs. The V and J genes are TRBV7-2 and TRBJ1-1; tentative D call: TRBD1 (5 bases). The CDR3 here is CASSRSDKNTEAFF. The CDR3 nucleotides read TGTGCCAGCAGTCGATCGGACAAGAACACTGAAGCTTTCTTT.